This TCR beta chain is drawn from a study of OX40 agonist ivuxolimab in advanced cancers. About the study: Ivuxolimab doses were 0.01, 0.1, 0.3, 1.5, 3 or 10 mg/kg every 2 weeks. Enrolled patients in dose escalation had cancers that were hepatocellular carcinoma, melanoma, renal cell or head and neck cancer.

This CDR3 region has 14 residues. The germline V and J ends were trimmed by 6 bases and 4 bases, with 10 bases remaining between them. Germline V gene data show CDR1 as LNHDA and CDR2 as SQIVND (reference sequence). Broader study findings: Relative to CD4+ cells, CD8+ T cells on average had more expanded clones.

Patients were excluded for autoimmune disease history or systemic immunosuppression. Measured with immunoSEQ multiplex PCR; TCRdb has only the in-frame clones, and not every one. Counted here are about 60,000 clones, 88% occurring once; the ten biggest clones make up 0.67%. With respect to this clone: Antigen unknown.

The source material was CD4+ or CD8+ T cells sorted from blood, sampled in a trial of the OX40 agonist ivuxolimab. The clonotype was recovered from an adult with an advanced solid tumor such as melanoma, head and neck, liver or kidney cancer. The rearrangement uses TRBV19 and TRBJ1-6; no reliable D call. The CDR3 DNA follows: TGTGCCAGTAGCCGGGTCTCATATAATTCACCCCTCCACTTT. Encoded protein: CASSRVSYNSPLHF.